Presented here are 18 T cell receptor beta chains from one specimen sequenced in a study of T cell responses to AZD1222 COVID-19 vaccine. Sequencing used immunoSEQ multiplex PCR; TCRdb keeps in-frame clones, though not all of them. The sample yields about 180,000 clones, around 88% seen once. The sequencing here drew on peripheral blood, taken 28 days after the second AZD1222 dose. Every receptor here comes from an adult who received the AZD1222 COVID-19 vaccine.

The chain has TRBV20-1 and TRBJ1-2; the D is unclear. Germline CDR1 and CDR2: DFQATT and SNEGSKA (reference sequence). This CDR3 contains 11 residues. V gave up 3 bases and J gave up 8 bases, with 10 bases separating them. In DNA form, the CDR3 reads TGCAGTGCTAGGAGCGGGGAGGGCTACACCTTC. Its translation is CSARSGEGYTF.

This clone appeared once. J is TRBJ2-5 and V is TRBV7-2, with D maybe TRBD2 (6 bases). Germline CDR1 reads SGHTA; CDR2 reads FQGNSA. V was trimmed by 1 base and J by 5 bases, leaving 14 bases between them. The CDR3 extends over 15 amino acids. CDR3 protein: CASSLGRGSGETQYF. CDR3 in DNA: TGTGCCAGCAGCTTAGGGAGGGGAAGCGGGGAGACCCAGTACTTC.

The gene calls are TRBV19 and TRBJ2-1; 8 bases fit TRBD1. Germline V gives CDR1 LNHDA, CDR2 SQIVND (reference sequence). The V gene end was trimmed by 9 bases and the J gene end by 3 bases; junction bases not matched to a gene: 7. CDR3 length equals 14 residues. CDR3 bases: TGTGCCAGCACCGGGACAGGAGACTACAATGAGCAGTTCTTC. Translated, it gives CASTGTGDYNEQFF.

This clone was seen a single time. The chain has TRBV27 and TRBJ1-2; 9 bases agree with TRBD1. The ends lost 10 bases at V and 7 bases at J; junction bases unmatched: 16. The CDR3 is 15 amino acids. CDR1 is MNHEY and CDR2 is SMNVEV in the germline V gene (reference sequence). CDR3 sequence (DNA): TGTGCCACCACGGGACAGGGAGCCCACCACCTTGGCTACACCTTC. Translating it yields CATTGQGAHHLGYTF.

This chain connects TRBV5-1 to TRBJ1-1, with unresolved D. The V end was cut by 0 bases, the J end by 3 bases, with 9 bases between. Per germline, CDR1 SGHRS and CDR2 YFSETQ. This CDR3 has 14 amino acids. The CDR3 bases are TGCGCCAGCAGCTTGGTCAGCGAGGACACTGAAGCTTTCTTT. As protein: CASSLVSEDTEAFF.

This clone was seen more than once but under ten times. V usage is TRBV19 and J usage is TRBJ2-7, with D possibly matching TRBD2 (6 bases). Germline V gives CDR1 LNHDA, CDR2 SQIVND (reference sequence). V lost 5 bases, J lost 2 bases, and 16 bases lay in between. The CDR3 has 15 residues. CDR3 sequence: CASSSRQPGAYEQYF. CDR3 bases: TGTGCCAGTAGTTCTAGACAGCCGGGGGCCTACGAGCAGTACTTC.

The rearrangement joins TRBV30 to TRBJ2-2; 8 nucleotides agree with TRBD2. CDR1 GTSNPN and CDR2 SVGIG come from the germline V gene (reference sequence). The ends lost 2 bases at V and 4 bases at J; junction bases unmatched: 3. This CDR3 comprises 14 residues. CDR3 region: CAWSSRGGTGELFF. The CDR3 DNA sequence: TGTGCCTGGAGTTCCCGGGGGGGCACCGGGGAGCTGTTTTTT.

This chain links TRBV19 with TRBJ2-5, with 9 positions matching TRBD1. Trimming at V came to 5 bases and at J to 1 base, leaving 8 bases not matched to a gene. Per germline, CDR1 LNHDA and CDR2 SQIVND (reference sequence). The length of the CDR3 is 16 residues. CDR3 residues: CASSEFSTGGQETQYF. DNA for the CDR3: TGTGCCAGTAGTGAATTTTCGACAGGGGGCCAAGAGACCCAGTACTTC.

The chain uses TRBV25-1 and TRBJ1-4, with 11 bases matching TRBD1. The CDR3 is made up of 15 amino acids. V lost 2 bases and J lost 6; bases outside the gene matches: 2. The germline gives CDR1 MGHDK, CDR2 SYGVNS. The CDR3 DNA follows: TGTGCCAGCAGTGAAGGGGACAGGGGGTATGAAAAACTGTTTTTT. Its translation is CASSEGDRGYEKLFF. Drawing the rest from reference TRBV25-1 and TRBJ1-4, the complete variable domain is EADIYQTPRYLVIGTGKKITLECSQTMGHDKMYWYQQDPGMELHLIHYSYGVNSTEKGDLSSESTVSRIRTEHFPLTLESARPSHTSQYLCASSEGDRGYEKLFFGSGTQLSVL.

The gene calls are TRBV18 and TRBJ2-5; D possibly corresponds to TRBD2 (5 bases). V lost 2 bases and J 2 bases, leaving 9 bases between the germline ends. The CDR3 extends over 14 amino acids. Germline values: CDR1 KGHSH, CDR2 LQKENI. The CDR3 nucleotides are TGTGCCAGCTCACCAAGGGAGACGCAAGAGACCCAGTACTTC. It codes for CASSPRETQETQYF.

The chain joins TRBV4-3 to TRBJ2-7, with D maybe TRBD1 (5 bases). Germline V gene lookup returns CDR1 LGHNA and CDR2 YSLEER. This CDR3 has 15 amino acids. V was pared by 0 bases and J by 2 bases, with 11 bases between. The chain's CDR3 is CASSQEGRGPYEQYF. CDR3 nucleotide sequence: TGCGCCAGCAGCCAAGAGGGTAGGGGCCCCTACGAGCAGTACTTC.

The chain joins TRBV7-3 to TRBJ1-2; the D gene is possibly TRBD1 (5 bases). CDR3 length: 15 residues. Between the trimmed V and J ends, which lost 1 base and 4 bases, there was a span of 13 bases. CDR1 is SGHTA, CDR2 FQGTGA, per germline. The CDR3 is CASSLSHSRAYGYTF. CDR3 DNA sequence: TGTGCCAGCAGCTTAAGTCATTCCAGGGCCTATGGCTACACCTTC.

This clone showed up just once. CDR3 sequence reads: CASSSLSGQGANGNQPQHF. The DNA of the CDR3 is TGTGCCAGCAGCTCCCTTTCGGGACAGGGGGCAAACGGCAATCAGCCCCAGCATTTT. The J gene is TRBJ1-5, the V gene TRBV5-6, with 12 bases aligning to TRBD1. CDR3 length equals 19 residues. Germline V gene sequence: CDR1 SGHDT, CDR2 YYEEEE. Trimming removed 3 bases from V and 2 bases from J; junction bases left unmatched: 12.

This chain links TRBV30 with TRBJ1-6, with D perhaps TRBD1 (5 bases). The germline gives CDR1 GTSNPN, CDR2 SVGIG (reference sequence). This CDR3 region has 15 residues. Trimming took 4 bases from V and 7 from J, leaving 17 bases between them. CDR3: CAWKPGNWENSPLHF. In DNA form, the CDR3 reads TGTGCCTGGAAACCAGGGAATTGGGAAAATTCACCCCTCCACTTT.

The rearrangement uses TRBV11-2 and TRBJ2-7, with TRBD1 matching over 9 bases. The ends lost 5 bases at V and 7 bases at J; junction bases unmatched: 12. The CDR3 is made up of 15 amino acids. The germline gives CDR1 SGHAT, CDR2 FQNNGV. The CDR3 is CASSPVYGTGREQYF. DNA of the CDR3: TGTGCCAGCAGCCCCGTATATGGGACAGGGAGGGAGCAGTACTTC.

This chain joins TRBV3-1 (or the pseudogene TRBV3-2) and TRBJ1-2; 8 positions match TRBD1. The germline CDR1 and CDR2 sequences are LGHDT and YNNKEL (reference sequence). The ends lost 7 bases at V and 5 bases at J; junction bases unmatched: 12. CDR3 length: 15 residues. CDR3 residues: CASTPDRVFKYGYTF. CDR3 coding DNA: TGTGCCAGCACCCCGGACAGGGTGTTTAAATATGGCTACACCTTC.

This chain links TRBV7-3 with TRBJ2-1; the match to TRBD2 covers 11 bases. The germline gives CDR1 SGHTA, CDR2 FQGTGA. This CDR3 is built from 20 residues. With V trimmed by 5 bases and J by 9 bases, 24 bases remained unmatched. Written as DNA, the CDR3 is TGTGCCAGCAGCCGCAACCCGGCTAGCGGGGGGTACTCCAGATCCTCTGAGCAGTTCTTC. Its translation: CASSRNPASGGYSRSSEQFF. Filled out from reference TRBV7-3 and TRBJ2-1, the complete variable domain reads GAGVSQTPSNKVTEKGKYVELRCDPISGHTALYWYRQSLGQGPEFLIYFQGTGAADDSGLPNDRFFAVRPEGSVSTLKIQRTERGDSAVYLCASSRNPASGGYSRSSEQFFGPGTRLTVL.

Only one count was recorded for this clone. The chain uses TRBV27 and TRBJ2-5; D unresolved. Per the germline V gene, CDR1 is MNHEY and CDR2 is SMNVEV (reference sequence). The CDR3 runs 12 residues. Trimming removed 5 bases from V and 3 bases from J, with 7 bases in between. The CDR3 bases are TGTGCCAGCAGTCACACGAAAGAGACCCAGTACTTC. As protein: CASSHTKETQYF.